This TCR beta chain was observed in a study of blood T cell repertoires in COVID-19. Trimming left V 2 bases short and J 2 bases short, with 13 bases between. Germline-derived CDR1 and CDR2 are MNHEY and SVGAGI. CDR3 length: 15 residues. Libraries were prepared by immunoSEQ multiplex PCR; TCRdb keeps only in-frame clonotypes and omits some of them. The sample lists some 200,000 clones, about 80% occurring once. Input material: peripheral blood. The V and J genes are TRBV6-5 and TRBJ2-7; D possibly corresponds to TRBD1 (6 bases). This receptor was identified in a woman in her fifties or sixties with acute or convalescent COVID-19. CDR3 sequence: CASSYMPRTAYEQYF. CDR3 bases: TGTGCCAGCAGTTACATGCCTAGGACAGCCTACGAGCAGTACTTC.